Given below is one T cell receptor (beta chain) in context. These data come from a study of blood T cell repertoires in COVID-19. Across the study: T cells, B-cell-depleted T cells, or PBMCs provided the cDNA or gDNA that served as material.

J lost 6 bases, V lost 11 bases, and 12 bases had no gene match. The germline CDR1 and CDR2 sequences are MNHEY and SMNVEV (reference sequence). This CDR3 region has 14 residues. Generated by immunoSEQ multiplex PCR, the TCRdb table keeps only in-frame clones and is missing some. This sample has roughly 230,000 clones, with 84% found just once. Participants reported their clinical history, and cohort assignment relied on those reports. Recovered participants had two consecutive negative NP/OP PCR tests, healthcare professional clearance, or symptom resolution. This TCR was sampled from a man aged 50 to 60 who had recovered from COVID-19. V is TRBV27 and J is TRBJ2-1; 8 nucleotides align to TRBD1. The sequenced sample consisted of PBMCs or T cells enriched from blood (not recorded which). This chain's CDR3 is CAVSGQAVTNEQFF. CDR3 sequence (DNA): TGTGCCGTCTCGGGACAGGCAGTAACCAATGAGCAGTTCTTC.